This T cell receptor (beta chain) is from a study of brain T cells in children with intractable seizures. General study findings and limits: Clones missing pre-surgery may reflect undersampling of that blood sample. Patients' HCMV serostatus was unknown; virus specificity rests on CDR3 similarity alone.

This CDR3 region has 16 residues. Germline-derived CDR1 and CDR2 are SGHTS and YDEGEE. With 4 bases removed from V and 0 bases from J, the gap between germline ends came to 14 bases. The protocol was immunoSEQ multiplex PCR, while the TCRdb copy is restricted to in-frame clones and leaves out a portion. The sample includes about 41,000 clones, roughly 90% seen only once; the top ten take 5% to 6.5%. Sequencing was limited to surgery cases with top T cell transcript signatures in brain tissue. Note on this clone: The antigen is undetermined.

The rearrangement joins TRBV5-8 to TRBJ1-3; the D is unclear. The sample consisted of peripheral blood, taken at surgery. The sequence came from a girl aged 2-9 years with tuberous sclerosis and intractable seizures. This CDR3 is CASSLDGPSSGNTIYF. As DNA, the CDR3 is TGTGCCAGCAGCCTGGACGGGCCGAGCTCTGGAAACACCATATATTTT.